This T cell receptor (beta chain) was recovered during a study of cytomegalovirus exposure and HLA in healthy donors. Study results and limitations: A reported reduction in N-insertions relative to the roughly 670-donor mean was seen in an Asian-associated ancestry cluster in a later analysis.

Remarks on this clone: Its antigen is as yet unknown.

PCR involved 60 Vbeta and 13 Jbeta primers. Using immunoSEQ multiplex PCR, the repertoire was profiled, and TCRdb retains in-frame clones only, with some absent. Of 110,000 to 150,000 clones listed, over 75% were seen once; the top ten hold under 2.5%. The CDR3 loop spans 15 amino acids. The ends lost 5 bases at V and 7 bases at J; junction bases unmatched: 11. CDR1 is KGHSH and CDR2 is LQKENI in the germline V gene. This sequence joins TRBV18 and TRBJ2-1; 7 bases fit TRBD2. The specimen sequenced was PBMCs. The receptor was isolated from a man younger than 45 in good health and CMV-seronegative. CDR3 coding DNA: TGTGCCAGCTCAGCACTAGCGATCCGGGGGAATGAGCAGTTCTTC. Residues: CASSALAIRGNEQFF.